Sequencing of this TCR beta chain was carried out in a study of T cell responses to AZD1222 COVID-19 vaccine. This clone was counted once. The table came from immunoSEQ multiplex PCR; TCRdb's copy has only in-frame clones and leaves some out. The table includes 100,000 or so clones, about 93% detected once. The input for sequencing was peripheral blood, taken 28 days after the second AZD1222 dose. This clonotype was obtained from an adult who received the AZD1222 COVID-19 vaccine.

The CDR3 bases are TGTGCCAGCAGTCCGCGGGGCAACACTGAAGCTTTCTTT. This translates into CASSPRGNTEAFF. The V call is TRBV12-3 or TRBV12-4, the J call TRBJ1-1, with a weak D call TRBD1 (5 bases). V lost 5 bases, J lost 2 bases, and 9 bases lay in between. The CDR3 is 13 amino acids.